This entry concerns a single T cell receptor beta chain. This entry comes from a study of blood T cell repertoires in COVID-19. The germline CDR1 and CDR2 sequences are SGHAT and FQNNGV. The V and J ends lost 1 base and 0 bases respectively, with 13 bases between them. There are 16 residues in the CDR3. In the source study's methods: Nucleated cell number was recorded as an estimate derived from reference gene primer amplification. Sequencing was performed with immunoSEQ multiplex PCR; in TCRdb, only in-frame clones are kept and a portion is missing. D and trimming come from the DNA, and the V and J calls and clone size come from that table. There are nearly 250,000 clones in the sample; approximately 85% occur only once, and about 8.2% lies in the top ten.

The sequencing input was PBMCs or T cells enriched from blood (not recorded which). V gene TRBV11-2 combines with J gene TRBJ2-7, with a tentative D call TRBD2 (5 bases). The sequence came from a woman between 45 and 60 years old with acute COVID-19. CDR3 nucleotide sequence: TGTGCCAGCAGCTTAGTTGGCGGGTCAAGCTCCTACGAGCAGTACTTC. Translating gives CASSLVGGSSSYEQYF.